Described below is a single TCR beta chain sequence and its context. Its antigen is unidentified. The sample originates from a study of cytomegalovirus exposure and HLA in healthy donors. 60 Vbeta and 13 Jbeta primers were used in PCR. Authors' analysis steps: The authors later counted 65 million to 80 million unique TCR beta chains, 9 million to 12 million of them shared. The method was immunoSEQ multiplex PCR; TCRdb's version includes in-frame clones alone and lacks a portion of them. V and J calls and clone size are those listed in that table; D and trimming were worked out from the DNA. The data hold roughly 110,000 clones, with roughly 80% observed a single time. Study-level findings and limits: A classifier reportedly called cytomegalovirus status with high sensitivity and specificity. A later analysis reported that several of the most significant clusters appeared to be linked to common viral pathogens, among them Epstein-Barr virus. Upon later analysis, HLA-associated TCR beta chains proved more clonally expanded than other, equally common chains.

The sequence was collected from a woman in her 30s in good health and CMV-seropositive. What was sequenced was PBMCs.

In DNA, the CDR3 is TGTGCCAGCAGGCCGGACACCATACCCGCCTACGAGCAGTACTTC. The encoded protein is CASRPDTIPAYEQYF. The genes are TRBV2 and TRBJ2-7; D possibly corresponds to TRBD1 (5 bases). This CDR3 region has 15 residues. Germline V gives CDR1 SNHLY, CDR2 FYNNEI. V was shortened by 6 bases and J by 2 bases, with 17 bases between the two germline ends.